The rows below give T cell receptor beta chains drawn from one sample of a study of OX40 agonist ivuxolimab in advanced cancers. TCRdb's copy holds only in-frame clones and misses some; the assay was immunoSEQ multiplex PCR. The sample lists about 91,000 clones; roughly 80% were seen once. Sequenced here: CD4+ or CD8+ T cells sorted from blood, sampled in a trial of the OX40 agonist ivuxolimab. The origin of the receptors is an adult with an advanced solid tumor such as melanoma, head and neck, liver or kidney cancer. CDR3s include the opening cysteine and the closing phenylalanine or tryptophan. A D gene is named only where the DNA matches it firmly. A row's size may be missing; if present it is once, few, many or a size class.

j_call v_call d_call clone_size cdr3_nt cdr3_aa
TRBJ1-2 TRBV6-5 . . TGTGCCAGCAGTTACTCGGGGTCGCTCGGGGGCTACACCTTC CASSYSGSLGGYTF
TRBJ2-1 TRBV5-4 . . TGTGCCAGCAGCTTGGTTTTCGGATATTCCTACAATGAGCAGTTCTTC CASSLVFGYSYNEQFF
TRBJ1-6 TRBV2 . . TGTGCCAGCAGTGAATTACAGGGCTTCAATTCACCCCTCCACTTT CASSELQGFNSPLHF
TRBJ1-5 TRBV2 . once . CASSENVGGGNF
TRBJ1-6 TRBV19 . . TGTGCCAGTAGTATAGACAGGTTTAATTCACCCCTCCACTTT CASSIDRFNSPLHF
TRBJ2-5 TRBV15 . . TGTGCCACCAGCTTGGGACAAGAGACCCAGTACTTC CATSLGQETQYF
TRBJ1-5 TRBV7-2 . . TGTGCCAGCAGCTTAAGGGGTTTAAGCAATCAGCCCCAGCATTTT CASSLRGLSNQPQHF
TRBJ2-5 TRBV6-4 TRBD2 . TGTGCCAGCAGTGACTCCCGGCGGGGGGTACAAGAGACCCAGTACTTC CASSDSRRGVQETQYF
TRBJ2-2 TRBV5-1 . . TGCGCCAGCAGCTTGGATGGGGCCGCGGAGCTGTTTTTT CASSLDGAAELFF
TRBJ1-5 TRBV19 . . TGTGCCAGTAGTATGGGGGCCCGGAACAATCAGCCCCAGCATTTT CASSMGARNNQPQHF
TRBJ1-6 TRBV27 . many TGTGCCAGCACGAGGCAGGGCCCCTCACCCCTCCACTTT CASTRQGPSPLHF
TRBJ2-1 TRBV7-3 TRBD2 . TGTGCCAGCAGCCTGTCGCGGGGGAATGAGCAGTTCTTC CASSLSRGNEQFF
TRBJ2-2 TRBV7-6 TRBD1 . TGTGCCAGCAGCCCACGTGCCGGGACAGCGAACACCGGGGAGCTGTTTTTT CASSPRAGTANTGELFF
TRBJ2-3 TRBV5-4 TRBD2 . TGTGCCAGCAGCCTAGGACTAGCGGGGGCCAATACGCAGTATTTT CASSLGLAGANTQYF
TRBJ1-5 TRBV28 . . TGTGCCAGCAGCTTCAGGGCAAATCAGCCCCAGCATTTT CASSFRANQPQHF
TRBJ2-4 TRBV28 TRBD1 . TGTGCCAGCAGTTTCCAGGGGACAGCGCGTCAAAACATTCAGTACTTC CASSFQGTARQNIQYF
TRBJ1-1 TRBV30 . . TGTGCCTGGAGTGTAATGGCACGCATGAACACTGAAGCTTTCTTT CAWSVMARMNTEAFF
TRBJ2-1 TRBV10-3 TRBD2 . TGTGCCATCAGCCTTAGCGGGGGGGCATCCTACAATGAGCAGTTCTTC CAISLSGGASYNEQFF
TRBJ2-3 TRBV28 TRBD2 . TGTGCCAGCAGTTTGGGAGGGCAAGTCGGCACAGATACGCAGTATTTT CASSLGGQVGTDTQYF
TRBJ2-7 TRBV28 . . TGTGCCAGCACGTCCCTCGACGAGCAGTACTTC CASTSLDEQYF
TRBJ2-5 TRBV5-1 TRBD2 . TGCGCCAGCAGCAGGGGACTAGCGGGGGGAGAGACCCAGTACTTC CASSRGLAGGETQYF
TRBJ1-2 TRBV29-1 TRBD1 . TGCAGCGTTGGGCTGACAGGGGATTCTGGCTACACCTTC CSVGLTGDSGYTF
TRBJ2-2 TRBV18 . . TGTGCCAGCTCAGCCACAGCGAACACCGGGGAGCTGTTTTTT CASSATANTGELFF
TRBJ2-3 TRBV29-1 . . TGCAGCGTTTTGGGCCAGGTCAACACAGATACGCAGTATTTT CSVLGQVNTDTQYF
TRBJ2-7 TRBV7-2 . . TGTGCCAGCAGCTTAGAGCTAGGGGGAGGCTACGAGCAGTACTTC CASSLELGGGYEQYF
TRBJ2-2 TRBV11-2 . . TGTGCCAGCAGCTTAGCTCCCGGGGTCGGGGAGCTGTTTTTT CASSLAPGVGELFF
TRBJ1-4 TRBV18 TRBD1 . TGTGCCAGCTCTCGGACAGGGTCGGAGGAAAAACTGTTTTTT CASSRTGSEEKLFF